This TCR beta chain was recorded in a study of cytomegalovirus exposure and HLA in healthy donors. Researchers ran the PCR with 60 Vbeta and 13 Jbeta primers. As processed by the authors: Later reanalysis found about 80 million unique TCR beta chains, around 9.9 million of them shared. Some clones are missing from TCRdb's copy, which holds only in-frame ones; the method was immunoSEQ multiplex PCR. V and J calls and clone size are those listed in that table; D and trimming were worked out from the DNA. The repertoire holds tens of thousands of clones, with approximately 80% as singletons. V was pared by 2 bases and J by 0 bases, with 8 bases between. CDR3 length: 16 amino acids. The germline V gene has CDR1 MNHEY and CDR2 SVGAGI.

Sample: PBMCs. This chain links TRBV6-5 with TRBJ1-6; D gene uncertain. The TCR comes from a man aged 30-40 years in good health and CMV-seronegative. The CDR3 DNA follows: TGTGCCAGCAGTTACGCCGGGGACTCCTATAATTCACCCCTCCACTTT. This gives the protein CASSYAGDSYNSPLHF.